A selection of T cell receptor beta chains follows, all from one sample in a study of regulatory T cells in long-lasting Graves disease. TCRdb re-derived calls from the multiplex PCR reads in MiXCR, one entry per CDR3 protein. The sample lists over 500,000 distinct CDR3 sequences; about 16% were seen once. This sample also appeared in a second study, on T cells in Graves' hyperthyroidism and ophthalmopathy.

Sequences were derived from peripheral blood mononuclear cells (PBMCs), sampled at new diagnosis, from a patient treated with antithyroid drugs. Receptors originate from a man aged 18 to 29 with Graves disease. CDR3s include the opening cysteine and the closing phenylalanine or tryptophan. Each record gives: J gene, D gene, clone size, V gene, CDR3 DNA, CDR3 protein. D genes are given only for firm matches. Clone size is not always given. Where it is, it says once, few, many or a class for expanded clones.

j_gene: TRBJ2-1
d_gene: -
abundance: many
v_gene: TRBV24-1
CDR3nt: TGTGCCACCAGTGATTCGGGGGCTAGCGGTAATGAGCAGTTCTTC
CDR3aa: CATSDSGASGNEQFF

j_gene: TRBJ1-1
d_gene: -
abundance: few
v_gene: TRBV20-1
CDR3nt: TGCAGTGCCACCGGGCCCCAACAAGCTTTCTTT
CDR3aa: CSATGPQQAFF

j_gene: TRBJ2-7
d_gene: -
abundance: -
v_gene: TRBV30
CDR3nt: TGTGCCTGGACAAAGACGTCGGGGGTTGTGTACGAGCAGTACTTC
CDR3aa: CAWTKTSGVVYEQYF

j_gene: TRBJ2-7
d_gene: -
abundance: -
v_gene: TRBV27
CDR3nt: TGTGCCAGCAGTACCGGGCCGAACTACGAGCAGTACTTC
CDR3aa: CASSTGPNYEQYF

j_gene: TRBJ2-5
d_gene: -
abundance: many
v_gene: TRBV7-2
CDR3nt: TGTGCCAGCAGCTTAATTAGCCGTGAGACCCAGTACTTC
CDR3aa: CASSLISRETQYF

j_gene: TRBJ2-2
d_gene: TRBD2
abundance: many
v_gene: TRBV12-3/TRBV12-4
CDR3nt: TGTGCCAGCAGTGGGAGATATAGCGGGAGTCCCCCCGGGGAGCTGTTTTTT
CDR3aa: CASSGRYSGSPPGELFF

j_gene: TRBJ1-5
d_gene: -
abundance: few
v_gene: TRBV27
CDR3nt: TGTGCCAGCAGTCCGACAACGGACGGCAATCAGCCCCAGCATTTT
CDR3aa: CASSPTTDGNQPQHF

j_gene: TRBJ2-7
d_gene: TRBD2
abundance: many
v_gene: TRBV11-2
CDR3nt: TGTGCCAGCAGCTTACTGCGGGAGAGCTCCTACGAGCAGTACTTC
CDR3aa: CASSLLRESSYEQYF

j_gene: TRBJ2-1
d_gene: -
abundance: few
v_gene: TRBV7-3
CDR3nt: TGTGCCAGCAGCCAGTCGGGGGCTTACAATGAGCAGTTCTTC
CDR3aa: CASSQSGAYNEQFF

j_gene: TRBJ1-3
d_gene: -
abundance: many
v_gene: TRBV12-3/TRBV12-4
CDR3nt: TGTGCCAGCAGTTTAGATCCCCAAGGACAGAGGTACTCTGGAAACACCATATATTTT
CDR3aa: CASSLDPQGQRYSGNTIYF

j_gene: TRBJ2-3
d_gene: TRBD2
abundance: once
v_gene: TRBV28
CDR3nt: TGTGCCAGCAATGGACTAGCGGGAGGAGCGGGAGAGGATACGCAGTATTTT
CDR3aa: CASNGLAGGAGEDTQYF

j_gene: TRBJ1-6
d_gene: TRBD1
abundance: -
v_gene: TRBV27
CDR3nt: TGTGCCAGCAGTTTAGGACAGGGTGCCTATAATTCACCCCCCCACTTT
CDR3aa: CASSLGQGAYNSPPHF

j_gene: TRBJ2-7
d_gene: -
abundance: many
v_gene: TRBV20-1
CDR3nt: TGCAGTGCCCCAGATCCCCCAATGCAGTACTTC
CDR3aa: CSAPDPPMQYF

j_gene: TRBJ1-5
d_gene: -
abundance: few
v_gene: TRBV2
CDR3nt: TGTGCCAGGGGGAAGGTTTCAGGCGAGAATCAGCCCCAGCATTTT
CDR3aa: CARGKVSGENQPQHF

j_gene: TRBJ1-1
d_gene: -
abundance: many
v_gene: TRBV6-1
CDR3nt: TGTGCCAGCAGTGGGCAGGAGACAGGCGTCAGCAACACTGAAGCTTTCTTT
CDR3aa: CASSGQETGVSNTEAFF

j_gene: TRBJ2-2
d_gene: TRBD2
abundance: few
v_gene: TRBV6-5
CDR3nt: TGTGCCAGCAGTTACTCCCCACTAGCGGGTGGCCGAACCGGGGAGCTGTTTTTT
CDR3aa: CASSYSPLAGGRTGELFF

j_gene: TRBJ2-3
d_gene: -
abundance: few
v_gene: TRBV7-9
CDR3nt: TGTGCCAGCAGACCTATCGGGACGGAAGATACGCAGTATTTT
CDR3aa: CASRPIGTEDTQYF

j_gene: TRBJ1-2
d_gene: -
abundance: few
v_gene: TRBV6-1
CDR3nt: TGTGCCAGCAAGCCGGTCTATGGCTACACCTTC
CDR3aa: CASKPVYGYTF

j_gene: TRBJ2-4
d_gene: TRBD1
abundance: many
v_gene: TRBV18
CDR3nt: TGTGCCAGCTCACAAGGGACAGGGGGCAACATTCAGTACTTC
CDR3aa: CASSQGTGGNIQYF

j_gene: TRBJ1-2
d_gene: -
abundance: many
v_gene: TRBV5-1
CDR3nt: TGCGCCAGCAGCTTGGAGGGGCGCTATGGCTACACCTTC
CDR3aa: CASSLEGRYGYTF

j_gene: TRBJ2-5
d_gene: TRBD2
abundance: many
v_gene: TRBV20-1
CDR3nt: TGCAGTTCAGAGGGCGGGAGTGAGACCCAGTACTTC
CDR3aa: CSSEGGSETQYF

j_gene: TRBJ2-5
d_gene: -
abundance: -
v_gene: TRBV24-1
CDR3nt: TGTGCCACCAAAGAAGAGAGCCTGAAAGAGACCCAGTACTTC
CDR3aa: CATKEESLKETQYF

j_gene: TRBJ1-5
d_gene: -
abundance: few
v_gene: TRBV27
CDR3nt: TGTGCCAGCAGTTTTAGCAGTAGGGGAAGATATAGCAATCAGCCCCAGCATTTT
CDR3aa: CASSFSSRGRYSNQPQHF

j_gene: TRBJ2-5
d_gene: TRBD2
abundance: -
v_gene: TRBV20-1
CDR3nt: TGCAGTGCTAGAGATCGACTAGCGGGGGGGGAGACCCAGTACTTC
CDR3aa: CSARDRLAGGETQYF

j_gene: TRBJ2-1
d_gene: TRBD1
abundance: many
v_gene: TRBV7-3
CDR3nt: TGTGCCAGCAGCCCTCAGGGGGCAAGGCAGTTCTTC
CDR3aa: CASSPQGARQFF

j_gene: TRBJ2-7
d_gene: -
abundance: many
v_gene: TRBV28
CDR3nt: TGTGCCAGCAGCCGACCAGGAGACCTCTGCGAGCAGTACTTC
CDR3aa: CASSRPGDLCEQYF

j_gene: TRBJ2-7
d_gene: TRBD2
abundance: many
v_gene: TRBV5-6
CDR3nt: TGTGCCAGCAGTTCCGGGACTAGCGGGAGTGGCGAGCAGTACTTC
CDR3aa: CASSSGTSGSGEQYF

j_gene: TRBJ1-3
d_gene: -
abundance: few
v_gene: TRBV3-1
CDR3nt: TGTGCCAGCAGCCAAGACCAGGGAAGGGGAAACACCATATATTTT
CDR3aa: CASSQDQGRGNTIYF

j_gene: TRBJ2-7
d_gene: -
abundance: many
v_gene: TRBV28
CDR3nt: TGTGCCAGCAGTCGAGGGGGTTTCGGGGACGGCAACGAGCAGTACTTC
CDR3aa: CASSRGGFGDGNEQYF